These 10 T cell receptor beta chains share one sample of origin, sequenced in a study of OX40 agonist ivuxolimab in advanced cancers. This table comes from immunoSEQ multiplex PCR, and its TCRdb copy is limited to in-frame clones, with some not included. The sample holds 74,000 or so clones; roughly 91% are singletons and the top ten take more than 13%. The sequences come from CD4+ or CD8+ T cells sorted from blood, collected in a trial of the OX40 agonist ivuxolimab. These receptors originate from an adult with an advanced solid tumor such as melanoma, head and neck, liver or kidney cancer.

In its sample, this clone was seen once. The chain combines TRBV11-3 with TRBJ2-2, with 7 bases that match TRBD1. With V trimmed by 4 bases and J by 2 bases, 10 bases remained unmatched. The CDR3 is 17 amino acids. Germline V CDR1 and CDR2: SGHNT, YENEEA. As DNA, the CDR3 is TGTGCCAGCAGCTCTAGAGACAGGGTCTCTAACACCGGGGAGCTGTTTTTT. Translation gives CASSSRDRVSNTGELFF.

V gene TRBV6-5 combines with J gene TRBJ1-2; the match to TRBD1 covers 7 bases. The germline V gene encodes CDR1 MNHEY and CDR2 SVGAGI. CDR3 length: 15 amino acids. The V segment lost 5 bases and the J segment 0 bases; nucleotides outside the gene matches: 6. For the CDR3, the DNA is TGTGCCAGCAGTCTACTGACAGGGTCTAACTATGGCTACACCTTC. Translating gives CASSLLTGSNYGYTF.

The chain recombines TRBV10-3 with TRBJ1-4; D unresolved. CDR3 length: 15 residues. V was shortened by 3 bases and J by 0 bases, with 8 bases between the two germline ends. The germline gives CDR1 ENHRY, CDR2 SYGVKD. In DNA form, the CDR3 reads TGTGCCATCAGTGACTCAGAATCAACTAATGAAAAACTGTTTTTT. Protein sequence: CAISDSESTNEKLFF.

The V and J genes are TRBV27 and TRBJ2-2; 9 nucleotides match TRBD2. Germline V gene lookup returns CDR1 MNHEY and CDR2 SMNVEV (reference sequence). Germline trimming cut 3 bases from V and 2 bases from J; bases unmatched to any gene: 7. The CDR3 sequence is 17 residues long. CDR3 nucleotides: TGTGCCAGCAGTTTTTCTAGCGGGGTCGTCAACACCGGGGAGCTGTTTTTT. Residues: CASSFSSGVVNTGELFF.

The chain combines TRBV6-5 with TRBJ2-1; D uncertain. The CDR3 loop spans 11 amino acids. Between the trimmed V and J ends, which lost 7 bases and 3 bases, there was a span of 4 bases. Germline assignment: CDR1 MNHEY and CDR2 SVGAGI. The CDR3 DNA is TGTGCCAGCACCCACTACAATGAGCAGTTCTTC. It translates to CASTHYNEQFF.

CDR3 coding DNA: TGTGCCAGCAGCCAGGGACAGGGGAGTGGAACTGAAGCTTTCTTT. It yields the protein CASSQGQGSGTEAFF. The chain links TRBV4-2 to TRBJ1-1; 10 positions match TRBD1. Germline trimming cut 3 bases from V and 5 bases from J; bases unmatched to any gene: 6. CDR1 and CDR2 (germline): LGHNA, YNFKEQ. The CDR3 runs 15 residues.

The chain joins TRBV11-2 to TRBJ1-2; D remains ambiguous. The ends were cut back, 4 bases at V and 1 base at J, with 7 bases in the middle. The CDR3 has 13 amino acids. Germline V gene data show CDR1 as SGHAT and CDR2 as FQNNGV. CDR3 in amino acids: CASSSPGNYGYTF. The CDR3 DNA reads TGTGCCAGCAGCTCCCCCGGTAACTATGGCTACACCTTC.

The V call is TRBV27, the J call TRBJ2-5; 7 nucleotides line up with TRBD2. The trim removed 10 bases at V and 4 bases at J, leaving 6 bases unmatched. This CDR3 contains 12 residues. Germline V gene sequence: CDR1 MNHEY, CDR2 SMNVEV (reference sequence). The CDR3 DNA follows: TGTGCCACCGGTTCGGGGGGAGAGACCCAGTACTTC. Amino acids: CATGSGGETQYF.

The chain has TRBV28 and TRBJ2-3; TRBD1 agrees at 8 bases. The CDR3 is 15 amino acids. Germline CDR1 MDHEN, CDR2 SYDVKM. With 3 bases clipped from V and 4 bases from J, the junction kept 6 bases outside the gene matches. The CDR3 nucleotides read TGTGCCAGCAGTTTCTGGACAGGGATCCCAGATACGCAGTATTTT. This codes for CASSFWTGIPDTQYF. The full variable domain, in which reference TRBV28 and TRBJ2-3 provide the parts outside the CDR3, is DVKVTQSSRYLVKRTGEKVFLECVQDMDHENMFWYRQDPGLGLRLIYFSYDVKMKEKGDIPEGYSVSREKKERFSLILESASTNQTSMYLCASSFWTGIPDTQYFGPGTRLTVL.

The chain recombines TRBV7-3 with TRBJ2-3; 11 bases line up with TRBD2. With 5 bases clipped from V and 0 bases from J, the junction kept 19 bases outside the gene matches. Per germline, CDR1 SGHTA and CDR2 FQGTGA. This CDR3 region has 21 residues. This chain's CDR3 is CASSTPLGLADPKGSTDTQYF. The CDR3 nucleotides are TGTGCCAGCAGCACACCCTTGGGACTAGCGGACCCGAAAGGGAGCACAGATACGCAGTATTTT.